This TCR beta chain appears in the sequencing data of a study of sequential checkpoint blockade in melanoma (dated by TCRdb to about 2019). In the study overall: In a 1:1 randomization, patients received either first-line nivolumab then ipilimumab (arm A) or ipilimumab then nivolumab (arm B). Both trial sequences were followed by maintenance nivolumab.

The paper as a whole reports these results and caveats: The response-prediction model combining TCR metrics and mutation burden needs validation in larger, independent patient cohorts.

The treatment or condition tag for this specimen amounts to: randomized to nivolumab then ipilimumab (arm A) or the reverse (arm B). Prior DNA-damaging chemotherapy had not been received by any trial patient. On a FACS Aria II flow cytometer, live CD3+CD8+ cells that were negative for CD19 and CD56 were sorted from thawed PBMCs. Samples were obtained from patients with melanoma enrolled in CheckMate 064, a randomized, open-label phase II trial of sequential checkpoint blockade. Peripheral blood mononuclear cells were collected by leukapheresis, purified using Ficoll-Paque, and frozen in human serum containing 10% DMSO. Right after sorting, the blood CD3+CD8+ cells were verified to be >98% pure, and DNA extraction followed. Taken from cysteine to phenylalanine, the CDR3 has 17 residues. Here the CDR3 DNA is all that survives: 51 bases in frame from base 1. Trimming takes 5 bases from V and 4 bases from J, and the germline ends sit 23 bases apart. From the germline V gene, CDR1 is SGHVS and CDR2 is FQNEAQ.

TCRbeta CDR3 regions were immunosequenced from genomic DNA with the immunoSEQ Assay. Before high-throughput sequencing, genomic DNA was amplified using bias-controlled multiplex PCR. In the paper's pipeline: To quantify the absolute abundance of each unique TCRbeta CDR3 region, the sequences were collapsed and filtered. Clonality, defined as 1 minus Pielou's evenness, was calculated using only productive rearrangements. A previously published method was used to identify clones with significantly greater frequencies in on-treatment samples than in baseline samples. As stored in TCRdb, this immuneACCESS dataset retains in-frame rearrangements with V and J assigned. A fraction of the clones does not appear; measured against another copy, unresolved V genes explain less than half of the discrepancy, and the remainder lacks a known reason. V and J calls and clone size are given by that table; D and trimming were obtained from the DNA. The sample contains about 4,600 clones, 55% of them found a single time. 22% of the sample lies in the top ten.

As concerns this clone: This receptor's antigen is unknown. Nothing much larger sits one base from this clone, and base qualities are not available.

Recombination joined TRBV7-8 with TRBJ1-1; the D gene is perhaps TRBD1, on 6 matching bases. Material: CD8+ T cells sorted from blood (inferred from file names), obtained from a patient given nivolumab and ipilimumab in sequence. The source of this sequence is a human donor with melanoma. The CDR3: CASSPSWTARLGTEAFF. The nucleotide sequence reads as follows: TGTGCCAGCAGCCCCAGTTGGACAGCTCGTTTAGGCACTGAAGCTTTCTTT.